Below, one T cell receptor beta chain is given with its context. As yet, its antigen is unknown. The data originate from a study of OX40 agonist ivuxolimab in advanced cancers. V lost 1 base, J lost 0 bases, and 13 bases lay in between. The CDR3 is made up of 17 amino acids. Germline V CDR1 and CDR2: LGHNA, YNFKEQ. Produced via immunoSEQ multiplex PCR; TCRdb's table is partial and in-frame only. The sample includes roughly 76,000 clones, around 87% seen only once; the top ten take nearly 8%. Study outcomes and limitations: CD8+ T cells were the subset that, on average, had more expanded clones than CD4+. What antigens the expanded peripheral T cells recognized was never established. CD4+ and CD8+ T cells in blood underwent clonal expansion by week 6 at 0.1 to 3.0 mg/kg.

The receptor was isolated from an adult with an advanced solid tumor such as melanoma, head and neck, liver or kidney cancer. Sequenced here: CD4+ or CD8+ T cells sorted from blood, sampled in a trial of the OX40 agonist ivuxolimab. The V call is TRBV4-2, the J call TRBJ1-3; D not resolved. The CDR3 nucleotides read TGTGCCAGCAGCCAAGCTGCAGTTGTCAACTCTGGAAACACCATATATTTT. Its protein is CASSQAAVVNSGNTIYF.